This TCR beta chain is from a study of blood T cell repertoires in COVID-19. Study in general: The samples span acute and convalescent COVID-19 from the United States, Italy and Spain. Sources were T cells, B-cell-depleted T cells, or PBMCs; the material itself was cDNA or gDNA.

Under the authors' procedure: Estimates of nucleated cell counts were drawn from the amplification of reference gene primers. Profiled with immunoSEQ multiplex PCR; TCRdb holds only in-frame clones, not every one. V and J calls and clone size are given by that table; D and trimming were obtained from the DNA. The sample holds around 200,000 clones, roughly 80% seen once. The CDR3 sequence is 15 residues long. V lost 0 bases to trimming and J lost 4 bases, with 10 bases between them. Per the germline V gene, CDR1 is LGHNA and CDR2 is YNFKEQ. The source is a human donor with acute or convalescent COVID-19. The donor label of this sample is uncertain. The chain is built from TRBV4-2 and TRBJ1-3; no reliable D call. Specimen: peripheral blood. The CDR3 sequence is CASSQDASPGNTIYF. The DNA of the CDR3 is TGTGCCAGCAGCCAAGATGCGTCGCCAGGAAACACCATATATTTT.